These 31 T cell receptor beta chains were all obtained from the same sample, sequenced in a study of T-cell reconstitution after alpha-beta-depleted transplantation in children. Construction of the TCRbeta library involved unique molecular identifiers. TCRdb re-analysed the PCR reads in MiXCR, keeping a single row per CDR3 protein. The sample has about 160,000 distinct CDR3 sequences, around 10% seen once. The sample consisted of PBMCs, taken before TCRalphabeta/CD19-depleted stem cell transplant. The receptor set was obtained from a boy aged 2-9 years with acute myeloid leukemia, due to receive a stem cell transplant.

In its sample, this clonotype was seen many times. The chain links TRBV5-1 to TRBJ2-5, with TRBD2 matching 14 bases. The V gene end was trimmed by 4 bases and the J gene end by 5 bases; junction bases not matched to a gene: 4. The CDR3 spans 15 residues. The germline gives CDR1 SGHRS, CDR2 YFSETQ. The CDR3 spells CASSPGTSGSETQYF. CDR3 sequence (DNA): TGCGCCAGCAGCCCAGGGACTAGCGGGAGTGAGACCCAGTACTTC.

The table lists this clonotype with many counts. V is TRBV5-1 and J is TRBJ1-1, with a possible D match to TRBD1 (5 bases). The V end was cut by 6 bases, the J end by 1 base, with 13 bases between. CDR1 is SGHRS, CDR2 YFSETQ, per germline. The CDR3 runs 14 residues. The chain's CDR3 is CASKTGQGNTEAFF. DNA for the CDR3: TGCGCCAGCAAGACCGGTCAGGGGAACACTGAAGCTTTCTTT. Variable domain in full (rest from reference TRBV5-1 and TRBJ1-1): KAGVTQTPRYLIKTRGQQVTLSCSPISGHRSVSWYQQTPGQGLQFLFEYFSETQRNKGNFPGRFSGRQFSNSRSEMNVSTLELGDSALYLCASKTGQGNTEAFFGQGTRLTVV.

This clonotype was found once. A much larger clone differs from this one at a single base, so this may be a read error. The chain joins TRBV5-5 to TRBJ2-5, with TRBD2 identical over 9 bases. V shed 4 bases and J 6 bases; nucleotides not matched to a gene: 7. Germline V lookup: CDR1 SGHKS, CDR2 YYEKEE (reference sequence). The CDR3 has 14 residues. CDR3 region: CASSRLAALQTQYF. The DNA of the CDR3 is TGTGCCAGCAGCCGACTAGCGGCACTGCAGACCCAGTACTTC.

At least ten counts were recorded for this clonotype. The rearrangement joins TRBV7-8 to TRBJ2-3; 10 bases match TRBD1. Per germline, CDR1 SGHVS and CDR2 FQNEAQ. V dropped 3 bases and J dropped 1; count of bases not matched to a gene: 1. The CDR3 contains 15 residues. CDR3 sequence reads: CASSFGTGGTDTQYF. In nucleotides, the CDR3 is TGTGCCAGCAGCTTTGGGACAGGGGGCACAGATACGCAGTATTTT.

The sample holds many counts of this clonotype. V is TRBV7-9 and J is TRBJ1-4, with a weak D call TRBD1 (6 bases). V was trimmed by 4 bases and J by 1 base, leaving 16 bases between them. The CDR3 sequence is 17 residues long. Germline CDR1 is SEHNR and CDR2 is FQNEAQ (reference sequence). Written as DNA, the CDR3 is TGTGCCAGCAGCTCCGGGTCCCAAGGGGGAACTAATGAAAAACTGTTTTTT. Its protein product is CASSSGSQGGTNEKLFF.

This clonotype was picked up many times. The chain recombines TRBV20-1 with TRBJ1-4; the D gene is possibly TRBD1 (5 bases). V was cut by 6 bases and J by 4 bases, with 15 bases left in between. The CDR3 consists of 14 residues. The V gene's germline CDR1 is DFQATT and CDR2 SNEGSKA (reference sequence). CDR3 DNA sequence: TGCAGTGCAGCGAGGGGCAGCCTTAATGAAAAACTGTTTTTT. Its protein is CSAARGSLNEKLFF.

This clonotype showed up many times. V is TRBV27 and J is TRBJ2-3; possible D gene TRBD1, 6 bases. Germline lookup yields CDR1 MNHEY and CDR2 SMNVEV (reference sequence). Trimming removed 7 bases from V and 0 bases from J, with 20 bases in between. This CDR3 is built from 17 residues. The CDR3 DNA follows: TGTGCCAGCATCAGGAAGTGGGGCAGGGGTAGCACAGATACGCAGTATTTT. Encoded protein: CASIRKWGRGSTDTQYF.

This clonotype was counted at least ten times. This chain uses TRBV20-1 with TRBJ1-1; D remains unclear. Trimming stripped 3 bases from V and 0 bases from J, with 8 bases between. The CDR3 consists of 13 residues. Germline-derived CDR1 and CDR2 are DFQATT and SNEGSKA (reference sequence). CDR3 bases: TGCAGTGCTAGCCGCAGACTGAACACTGAAGCTTTCTTT. It is translated as CSASRRLNTEAFF.

This clonotype was picked up many times. The rearrangement uses TRBV18 and TRBJ2-3, with TRBD2 matching 9 bases. CDR3 length equals 16 residues. CDR1 KGHSH and CDR2 LQKENI come from the germline V gene. Unmatched junction bases numbered 4, after V lost 3 bases and J lost 0 bases. In DNA, the CDR3 is TGTGCCAGCTCACCTCGACTAGCGGATAGCACAGATACGCAGTATTTT. This gives the protein CASSPRLADSTDTQYF.

This clonotype has ten or more counts. The rearrangement uses TRBV15 and TRBJ1-6; D is possibly TRBD1 (5 bases). The V gene's germline CDR1 is LNHNV and CDR2 YYDKDF (reference sequence). The V and J ends lost 0 bases and 7 bases respectively, with 13 bases between them. The CDR3 spans 16 residues. CDR3 residues: CATSRDRAGYNSPLHF. Here the CDR3 DNA reads TGTGCCACCAGCAGAGATCGCGCAGGGTACAATTCACCCCTCCACTTT.

At least ten counts were recorded for this clonotype. CDR3 loop: CATSGSGTYSYGQYF. CDR3 sequence (DNA): TGTGCCACCAGCGGTAGCGGGACCTACTCCTACGGTCAGTACTTC. The chain has TRBV15 and TRBJ2-7, with 8 bases matching TRBD2. Per germline, CDR1 LNHNV and CDR2 YYDKDF (reference sequence). The V gene end was trimmed by 5 bases and the J gene end by 10 bases; junction bases not matched to a gene: 16. CDR3 size: 15 residues.

The V gene is TRBV6-1, the J gene TRBJ2-3; TRBD1 matches at 7 bases. This CDR3 region has 16 residues. In germline, CDR1 is MNHNS, CDR2 SASEGT. Trimming removed 7 bases from V and 1 base from J; junction bases left unmatched: 11. The CDR3 DNA sequence: TGTGCCAGCACCATAAGGGGGCAGGGGCGCACAGATACGCAGTATTTT. It codes for CASTIRGQGRTDTQYF.

This sequence joins TRBV6-5 and TRBJ1-2; TRBD1 might be the D (5 bases). Per germline, CDR1 MNHEY and CDR2 SVGAGI. V was trimmed by 4 bases and J by 4 bases, leaving 13 bases between them. The CDR3 consists of 14 residues. CDR3 coding DNA: TGTGCCAGCAGTTCGGATCAAGGGACCTATGGCTACACCTTC. Translating gives CASSSDQGTYGYTF.

At least ten counts were recorded for this clonotype. The chain combines TRBV7-9 with TRBJ1-2; 10 bases fit TRBD1. Germline CDR1 SEHNR, CDR2 FQNEAQ (reference sequence). J was trimmed by 7 bases and V by 5 bases; bases with no gene match: 7. The CDR3 loop spans 14 amino acids. CDR3 in DNA: TGTGCCAGCAGCGAGGGGACAGGGGCGCCTGGCTACACCTTC. Its translation is CASSEGTGAPGYTF.

This clonotype was seen at least ten times. The chain is built from TRBV6-1 and TRBJ2-1, with unresolved D. This CDR3 contains 15 residues. The germline V and J ends were trimmed by 8 bases and 0 bases, with 14 bases remaining between them. Germline V gives CDR1 MNHNS, CDR2 SASEGT. The CDR3: CASLSKAYSYNEQFF. In DNA, the CDR3 is TGTGCCAGCTTATCAAAGGCCTACTCCTACAATGAGCAGTTCTTC.

V is TRBV19 and J is TRBJ2-1; tentatively, D is TRBD1 (6 bases). CDR3 length: 13 residues. Germline V gene data show CDR1 as LNHDA and CDR2 as SQIVND (reference sequence). Between the trimmed V and J ends, which lost 4 bases and 10 bases, there was a span of 14 bases. The CDR3 nucleotides are TGTGCCAGTAGTACACAGGGAAGGGGAGAGCAGTTCTTC. Translated: CASSTQGRGEQFF.

There are many counts of this clonotype. V and J are TRBV7-2 and TRBJ2-2, with 7 bases lining up with TRBD2. The V gene end was trimmed by 5 bases and the J gene end by 6 bases; junction bases not matched to a gene: 12. Germline values: CDR1 SGHTA, CDR2 FQGNSA. The CDR3 length is 16 residues. In nucleotides, the CDR3 is TGTGCCAGCAGCGGCACTGGGACTAAAAAACCCGGGGAGCTGTTTTTT. Translating it yields CASSGTGTKKPGELFF.

The sample holds a few counts of this clonotype. V is TRBV7-6 and J is TRBJ2-1; tentatively, D is TRBD1 (5 bases). The CDR3 has 13 residues. Trimming cost V 2 bases and J 7 bases, with 9 bases left between them. Germline CDR1 and CDR2: SGHVS and FNYEAQ. Written as DNA, the CDR3 is TGTGCCAGCAGCTTATTAAAGGGGAATGAGCAGTTCTTC. Its protein product is CASSLLKGNEQFF. Full variable domain (missing parts from reference TRBV7-6 and TRBJ2-1): GAGVSQSPRYKVTKRGQDVALRCDPISGHVSLYWYRQALGQGPEFLTYFNYEAQQDKSGLPNDRFSAERPEGSISTLTIQRTEQRDSAMYRCASSLLKGNEQFFGPGTRLTVL.

This clonotype has at least ten counts. The chain uses TRBV6-5 and TRBJ2-7, with 7 bases identical to TRBD1. V lost 0 bases and J lost 0; bases outside the gene matches: 2. Germline CDR1 is MNHEY and CDR2 is SVGAGI. The length of the CDR3 is 15 residues. This CDR3 reads CASSYSKGASYEQYF. CDR3 DNA sequence: TGTGCCAGCAGTTACTCGAAGGGGGCCTCCTACGAGCAGTACTTC.

This clonotype was detected many times. The chain couples TRBV9 to TRBJ2-3; TRBD2 matches 10 bases. The CDR3 is 16 amino acids. The germline V gene encodes CDR1 SGDLS and CDR2 YYNGEE. V gave up 0 bases and J gave up 5 bases; unmatched junction bases: 6. The CDR3 spells CASSVAAGGPGDTQYF. The CDR3 DNA reads TGTGCCAGCAGCGTAGCAGCGGGGGGGCCAGGAGATACGCAGTATTTT.

The table lists this clonotype with many counts. The chain is built from TRBV18 and TRBJ1-6; the D is unclear. The CDR3 runs to 14 residues. Germline V lookup: CDR1 KGHSH, CDR2 LQKENI. V lost 3 bases, J lost 8 bases, and 11 bases lay in between. CDR3 nucleotides: TGTGCCAGCTCACCGGGTGGTAGGGATTCACCCCTCCACTTT. Protein: CASSPGGRDSPLHF.

To note about this clonotype: One base away lies a much larger clone, so this may be a sequencing read error. CDR3 sequence (DNA): TGCTGTGCTAGAGATCCGAGGGGGACCAATCAGCCCCAGCATTTT. As protein: CCARDPRGTNQPQHF. The gene calls are TRBV20-1 and TRBJ1-5, with D tentatively TRBD1 (6 bases). CDR1 is DFQATT and CDR2 is SNEGSKA in the germline V gene (reference sequence). The CDR3 is 15 amino acids.

The sample holds many counts of this clonotype. The chain joins TRBV4-2 to TRBJ2-3; 11 bases align to TRBD1. The CDR3 runs 15 residues. V lost 4 bases to trimming and J lost 4 bases; unmatched junction nucleotides: 4. Germline CDR1 reads LGHNA; CDR2 reads YNFKEQ. This CDR3 is CASSPGQGAADTQYF. CDR3 nucleotides: TGTGCCAGCAGCCCCGGACAGGGGGCTGCAGATACGCAGTATTTT.

This clonotype showed up many times. This rearrangement joins TRBV6-1 to TRBJ1-4, with TRBD1 matching 7 bases. The CDR3 has 14 amino acids. V shed 6 bases, J shed 6 bases, and the junction held 7 bases outside the gene matches. The germline V gene has CDR1 MNHNS and CDR2 SASEGT. For the CDR3, the DNA is TGTGCCAGCAGGAGGGGGACAGAGGATGAAAAACTGTTTTTT. The encoded protein is CASRRGTEDEKLFF.

This clonotype was counted many times. The CDR3 DNA reads as TGTGCCAGCAGCCAACTGGGACAGGACCTAAATGAGCAGTTCTTC. The encoded protein is CASSQLGQDLNEQFF. V gene TRBV4-2 combines with J gene TRBJ2-1, with 8 positions matching TRBD1. The CDR3 sequence is 15 residues long. The V gene's germline CDR1 is LGHNA and CDR2 YNFKEQ. V lost 2 bases to trimming and J lost 7 bases; unmatched junction nucleotides: 7.

The sample holds many counts of this clonotype. This chain connects TRBV7-9 to TRBJ1-6; D not resolved. V lost 1 base to trimming and J lost 0 bases, with 7 bases between them. Germline V gene data show CDR1 as SEHNR and CDR2 as FQNEAQ (reference sequence). The CDR3 is 16 residues long. The CDR3 loop is CASSLGVSSYNSPLHF. The CDR3 DNA reads TGTGCCAGCAGCTTAGGGGTCAGCTCCTATAATTCACCCCTCCACTTT.

This clonotype was counted at least ten times. This rearrangement joins TRBV7-3 to TRBJ1-1; tentative D call: TRBD1 (6 bases). With 5 bases removed from V and 7 bases from J, the gap between germline ends came to 20 bases. The CDR3 totals 15 residues. Germline CDR1 reads SGHTA; CDR2 reads FQGTGA. The CDR3 reads CASSPAPGGLGEAFF. CDR3 nucleotides: TGTGCCAGCAGCCCCGCCCCGGGGGGCTTGGGTGAAGCTTTCTTT.

This clonotype was counted at least ten times. The chain combines TRBV20-1 with TRBJ2-5; 13 positions agree with TRBD2. The CDR3 contains 15 residues. Germline V CDR1 and CDR2: DFQATT, SNEGSKA (reference sequence). The V and J ends lost 6 bases and 5 bases, in that order; junction bases with no gene match: 9. In DNA, the CDR3 is TGCAGTGCGACAGGACTAGCGGGAGTAGGGGAGACCCAGTACTTC. It translates to CSATGLAGVGETQYF.

This clonotype came up many times. The gene calls are TRBV4-2 and TRBJ2-5; TRBD2 aligns across 7 bases. CDR3 size: 14 residues. Germline V lookup: CDR1 LGHNA, CDR2 YNFKEQ. Germline trimming cut 6 bases from V and 5 bases from J; bases unmatched to any gene: 9. The CDR3 coding sequence is TGTGCCAGCAGTCTTGGGACTACTGGCGAGACCCAGTACTTC. This gives the protein CASSLGTTGETQYF.

This clonotype was detected many times. At one boundary the junction diverges from the germline segment, which might be a read error. This rearrangement joins TRBV7-9 to TRBJ2-2; 7 bases map to TRBD1. The CDR3 has 16 residues. Germline V gene sequence: CDR1 SEHNR, CDR2 FQNEAQ (reference sequence). CDR3 nucleotides: TGTGCCAGCAGCAGACGGACAGGCCCGAATACCGGGGAGCTGTTTTTT. Protein product: CASSRRTGPNTGELFF.

Notes on this clonotype: A read error is possible here, since a much larger clone lies one base away. The chain joins TRBV12-3 or TRBV12-4 to TRBJ1-3; D unresolved. The CDR3 runs to 11 residues. The V and J ends lost 9 bases and 3 bases respectively, with 6 bases between them. CDR3: CARLFGNTIYF. In DNA, the CDR3 is TGTGCCAGACTATTTGGAAACACCATATATTTT.